This T cell receptor beta chain was recovered during a study of blood T cell repertoires in COVID-19. Background on the study: T cells, B-cell-depleted T cells, or PBMCs provided the cDNA or gDNA that served as material.

The length of the CDR3 is 15 residues. Germline CDR1 is SEHNR and CDR2 is FQNEAQ (reference sequence). V lost 2 bases and J 0 bases, leaving 10 bases between the germline ends. Participant-given clinical history determined each cohort assignment. The assay was immunoSEQ multiplex PCR, and TCRdb's table has in-frame clones only and misses some. This sample has approximately 250,000 clones, with approximately 84% found just once. This receptor was obtained from a man aged 35 to 55 who had recovered from COVID-19. The chain links TRBV7-9 to TRBJ1-1; D is unresolved. Material for sequencing was PBMCs or T cells enriched from blood (not recorded which). CDR3 sequence (DNA): TGTGCCAGCAGCTTAATGGCGGCTATGAACACTGAAGCTTTCTTT. This encodes CASSLMAAMNTEAFF.